This paragraph covers one T cell receptor beta chain sequence. Other DNA sequences in the sample encode the same CDR3. The entry originates in a study of blood T cell repertoires in COVID-19. Across the study: Some COVID-19 samples were acute and others convalescent; all came from the United States, Italy and Spain. Nucleic acid was either cDNA or gDNA, and it came from T cells, B-cell-depleted T cells, or PBMCs.

Trimming took off 0 bases at V and 8 bases at J, with 11 bases between the two ends. Germline V gives CDR1 SGHRS, CDR2 YFSETQ. The CDR3 loop spans 13 amino acids. Per the original methods: Estimates of nucleated cell counts were drawn from the amplification of reference gene primers. Some clones are missing from TCRdb's copy, which holds only in-frame ones; the method was immunoSEQ multiplex PCR. Clonal size and the V and J genes are those of that table, whereas D and trimming came from the DNA. The sample lists about 190,000 clones; 60% to 85% were seen once. This chain connects TRBV5-1 to TRBJ1-2; tentatively, D is TRBD1 (5 bases). This receptor was taken from a man in his sixties with active or convalescent COVID-19. The sequencing input was peripheral blood. The CDR3 bases are TGCGCCAGCAGCTTGGGGCAGGGCGACGGCTACACCTTC. It encodes CASSLGQGDGYTF.